One T cell receptor (beta chain) is described in this entry. Its antigen remains unidentified. No much larger clone is present one base from it, and per-base qualities are unavailable. RNA was extracted with the RNeasy kit and roughly 0.45 to 1 ug was reverse transcribed using random hexamers. The immunoSEQ multiplex PCR assay, which covers 54 Vbeta and 13 Jbeta segments, was used to amplify TCR beta CDR3 regions. PCR amplification bias was corrected using a synthetic template baseline for primer optimization and computational correction. As for the original processing: Reads were annotated to V, D and J genes per IMGT and analyzed with immunoSEQ Analyzer, keeping only productive sequences. Clonality was computed as one minus Shannon entropy normalized by log2 of the number of productive unique sequences. For each patient and control, public and private clones were evaluated within the 100 most prevalent clones. Susac-specific clones were defined as absent from healthy and MS cohorts, around 1,000 published viral clones and other ImmuneACCESS disease sequences. TCRdb redid the processing of the public reads, applying fastp at Q25 and MiXCR, and retained in-frame beta chains. Each CDR3 protein gets just one entry, which takes the most common genes and DNA from the rows behind it. What appears here as the V and J calls and clone size reflects TCRdb's work, not the paper's. Here the sample has 160,000 or so distinct CDR3 sequences; roughly 95% occur a single time. Together, the top ten hold about 0.16% of the sample.

The data originate from a study of CD8 T cells in Susac syndrome (dated by TCRdb to about 2019). The study in broad terms: Among the sequenced Susac syndrome patients, about 6 had clinically active disease and about eight were in clinical remission. At blood withdrawal, Susac syndrome patients were therapy-naive, treated with corticosteroids (with IVIg additionally given to some), or treated with IVIg alone. Whether CD8+ T cell activation and differentiation in Susac syndrome was antigen driven was tested using repertoire sequencing. Overall study outcomes, separate from this receptor: The TCR sequencing and HLA analysis was acknowledged to have included a relatively small number of individuals. In patients with Susac syndrome, the CD4+ T cell repertoire showed no detectable clonal expansion.

Peripheral blood CD8+ and CD4+ T cells from healthy donors, Susac syndrome patients and multiple sclerosis patients were profiled by high-throughput TCR beta sequencing. Recently defined diagnostic criteria for definite or probable disease were met by the Susac syndrome patients. CD8+ TEMRA cells were enriched by FACS, while bulk CD8+ and CD4+ T cells were purified by magnetic negative isolation. Blood was drawn into EDTA tubes, processed within 24 hours, and PBMCs were isolated by density gradient centrifugation. PBMCs intended for TCR sequencing were cryopreserved in liquid nitrogen and thawed later in a water bath at 37 degrees C. A purity of at least 90% was achieved for sorted or isolated CD4+, CD8+ and CD8+ TEMRA cells. The sequence derives from a human donor with Susac syndrome. Specimen: CD4+ T cells from PBMCs.

The DNA reads TGTGCCAGCAGCATACGGCCGGGAGAAGAAAAACTGTTTTTT. It translates to CASSIRPGEEKLFF. This chain joins TRBV5-4 to TRBJ1-4; there is no confident call for the D gene. From the germline V gene (reference sequence), CDR1 is SGHNT and CDR2 is YYREEE. At the junction V is shortened by 4 bases and J by 8 bases, with 15 bases in between. From cysteine to phenylalanine, the CDR3 is 14 amino acids long. Only the CDR3 part of the read is kept: 42 bases, read in frame from the first base. The entire variable domain, with the stretches around the CDR3 drawn from the reference TRBV5-4 and TRBJ1-4 proteins, is ETGVTQSPTHLIKTRGQQVTLRCSSQSGHNTVSWYQQALGQGPQFIFQYYREEENGRGNFPPRFSGLQFPNYSSELNVNALELDDSALYLCASSIRPGEEKLFFGSGTQLSVL.